The entry that follows covers one TCR beta chain sequence. The CDR3 covers 14 residues. J gave up 4 bases and V 2 bases, and 1 base lay outside the gene matches. Germline V gene sequence: CDR1 SGHRS, CDR2 YFSETQ. Libraries were prepared by immunoSEQ multiplex PCR; TCRdb keeps only in-frame clonotypes and omits some of them. The repertoire holds around 370,000 clones, with around 87% as singletons. The entry originates in a study of blood T cell repertoires in COVID-19. Seattle's cohort entered during active infection and was followed longitudinally. V and J are TRBV5-1 and TRBJ2-7, with 12 bases that match TRBD2. The sample was peripheral blood. The TCR comes from a woman aged 45-60 years with COVID-19, enrolled during active disease. The CDR3 region is CASSFTSGRYEQYF. For the CDR3, the DNA is TGCGCCAGCAGCTTTACTAGCGGGAGGTACGAGCAGTACTTC.